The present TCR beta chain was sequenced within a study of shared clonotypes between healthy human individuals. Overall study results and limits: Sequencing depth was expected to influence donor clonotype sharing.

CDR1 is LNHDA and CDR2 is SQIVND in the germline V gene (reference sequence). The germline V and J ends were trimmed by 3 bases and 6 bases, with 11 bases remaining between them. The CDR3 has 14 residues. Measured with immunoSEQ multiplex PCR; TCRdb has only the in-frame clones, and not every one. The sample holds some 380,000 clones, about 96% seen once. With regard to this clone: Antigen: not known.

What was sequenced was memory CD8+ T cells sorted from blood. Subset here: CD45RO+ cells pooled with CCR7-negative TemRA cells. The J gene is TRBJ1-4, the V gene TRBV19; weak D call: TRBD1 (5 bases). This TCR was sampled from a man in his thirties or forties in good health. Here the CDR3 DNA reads TGTGCCAGTAGTATGGTGGGACGTCATGAAAAACTGTTTTTT. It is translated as CASSMVGRHEKLFF. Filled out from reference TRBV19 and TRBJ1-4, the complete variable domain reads DGGITQSPKYLFRKEGQNVTLSCEQNLNHDAMYWYRQDPGQGLRLIYYSQIVNDFQKGDIAEGYSVSREKKESFPLTVTSAQKNPTAFYLCASSMVGRHEKLFFGSGTQLSVL.